This T cell receptor (beta chain) emerged from a study of regulatory T cells in long-lasting Graves disease (dated by TCRdb to the early 2020s). As for the study more broadly: Patients with newly diagnosed Graves' disease had been on antithyroid drugs for under 3 months. Persistent Graves' disease patients were compared with newly diagnosed Graves' disease patients by peripheral blood TCR sequencing and RNA sequencing. The study took place in China and was registered as a clinical trial. A total of around 35 samples underwent TCR sequencing, from roughly 13 patients with persistent Graves' disease and 20 patients with newly diagnosed Graves' disease.

In the germline V gene, CDR1 corresponds to MNHGY and CDR2 to SVAAGI. The CDR3, cysteine through phenylalanine, is 17 amino acids long. Here the CDR3 DNA is all that survives: 51 bases in frame from base 1. V loses 3 bases of germline sequence and J loses 3 bases, and the interval between the two ends is 20 bases. Ten or more counts support this clonotype. Its antigen target is currently unknown. No qualities accompany the bases; no much larger clone lies one base away. Beyond this particular receptor, the publication reports: Sequencing and analysis were restricted to the TCR beta chain. A larger number of public clonotypes was shared among persistent patients (around 2,700) than among newly diagnosed patients (around 890). Persistent Graves' disease patients showed lower TCR Shannon entropy and fewer highly expanded clones than newly diagnosed patients, suggesting clonal expansion. The study examined only peripheral blood because the primary lesion, thyroid tissue, could not be accessed. The small sample size was acknowledged by the authors as a limitation that may reduce accuracy. Persistent disease showed preferential use of TRBV28, TRBJ1-2 and TRBJ2-5, whereas newly diagnosed disease favored TRBV20-1 and TRBJ2-1.

Libraries were constructed by multiplex PCR. Sequencing relied on an Illumina HiSeq 4000. CDR3 regions were amplified by Arm-PCR with iRepertoire HTBI primers to construct TCR beta libraries. Before sequencing, the PCR products went through gel purification. The study's processing was this. Gene usage analysis of CDR3 amino acid clonotypes used the roughly 62 TRBV and around 13 TRBJ segments found across samples. COPE and FqMerger were used to merge the filtered high-quality paired reads into contigs. BLAST was used to align contigs to the IMGT TRBV, TRBD and TRBJ reference genes, and CDR3 was defined following IMGT. Any clonotype with a frequency above 0.1% was counted as a highly expanded clone. Shannon entropy was used to measure repertoire diversity, and the Gini coefficient was used to measure V-J evenness. A clonotype was considered public if more than one individual shared it. TCRdb reanalyzed the raw reads on its own, using fastp at Q25 for trimming and MiXCR for clone calling, and kept in-frame beta chains. Entries are consolidated by CDR3 protein sequence, retaining the most common genes and DNA. In this record, the V and J calls reflect TCRdb's handling and not the investigators' own analysis. The sample contains 300,000 to 450,000 distinct CDR3 sequences, less than 20% of them found a single time. About 20% of the sample is in the top ten clones.

Sample time point, as interpreted from the label and publication: newly diagnosed GD, antithyroid drugs for less than 3 months. RNA was extracted from PBMCs in TRIzol for both TCR sequencing and RNA sequencing. The diagnosis of Graves' disease followed American Thyroid Association guidelines. Patients were recruited from an endocrinology department in Xi'an, China. Each patient gave approximately 9 milliliters of peripheral blood, collected in an EDTA anticoagulant tube. PBMCs were isolated by Ficoll Paque Plus density gradient separation without further T cell sorting. RNA quality was checked with an Agilent 2100 Bioanalyzer and agarose gel, and concentration with a NanoDrop 2000.

The chain uses TRBV6-9 and TRBJ2-5, with no reliable assignment of the D segment. The sequence derives from a female donor with Graves disease. The sequences come from peripheral blood mononuclear cells (PBMCs), collected at new diagnosis, from a patient treated with antithyroid drugs. The CDR3 region has the sequence CASSYSNLLGCEETQYF. The nucleotide sequence reads as follows: TGTGCCAGCAGTTACTCGAATCTTTTGGGGTGTGAAGAGACCCAGTACTTC.